This T cell receptor (beta chain) came from a study of Graves' ophthalmopathy and Graves' hyperthyroidism. The CDR3 consists of 15 residues. V gave up 10 bases and J gave up 7 bases; unmatched junction bases: 13. Per germline, CDR1 ENHRY and CDR2 SYGVKD. Notes on the study in general: In predicting ophthalmopathy progression, the model reached over 55% sensitivity and 72.22% specificity. Blood also contained most of the expanded thyroid clonotypes above 0.001 frequency. Ophthalmopathy cases were distinguished from stable hyperthyroidism by a 13-signature model, reaching roughly 90% sensitivity and around 83% specificity.

Amplifying from RNA transcripts, the study obtained TCR beta CDR3 regions. First-round RT-PCR used HTBI primers; second-round multiplex PCR followed. TCRdb itself ran the multiplex PCR reads through MiXCR, one entry per CDR3 protein. In the table there are 900,000 to 1,200,000 distinct CDR3 sequences, less than 45% of which are singletons. Uncontrolled infections, other autoimmune diseases, pregnancy or lactation barred patients from enrollment. This clonotype was detected only once. Its target is not known. Material for sequencing was peripheral blood or thyroid tissue (not recorded which). The chain recombines TRBV10-3 with TRBJ1-6; TRBD1 aligns across 7 bases. This receptor was taken from an adult man with Graves' hyperthyroidism. The CDR3 DNA sequence: TGTGCCAGCATGACAGGGATCTGGCCGAATTCACCCCTCCACTTT. This encodes CASMTGIWPNSPLHF.